This record looks at one TCR beta chain sequence and its context. What it recognizes is unknown. The data derive from a study of siplizumab effects on memory and regulatory T cells. The CDR3 totals 11 residues. V was cut by 4 bases and J by 2 bases, with 3 bases left in between. In germline, CDR1 is SGHRS, CDR2 YFSETQ. Whole-study results and caveats: Naive T cells looked more diverse than memory cells, and they looked like major contributors to the alloresponse.

The repertoire was sequenced with immunoSEQ multiplex PCR; TCRdb's copy has only in-frame clones and lacks some. The data contain around 65,000 clones, 70% to 85% of them singletons. The chain joins TRBV5-1 to TRBJ2-5, with D unresolved. This TCR was recovered from a human donor in good health. Sequencing input: memory CD4+ T cells sorted from blood. This CDR3 reads CASSRQETQYF. The CDR3 DNA is TGCGCCAGCAGCCGACAAGAGACCCAGTACTTC.